The 21 T cell receptor beta chains in this list originate from one sample, sequenced in a study of T cells in localized non-small cell lung cancer. TCRdb's copy holds only in-frame clones and misses some; the assay was immunoSEQ multiplex PCR. The top ten hold less than 20% of the sample, which has more than 45,000 clones, 60% to 85% seen once. The material sequenced was peripheral blood, taken before any cancer treatment. The receptor set was obtained from a man aged 40-75 years with stage I squamous cell lung carcinoma.

The V gene is TRBV4-2, the J gene TRBJ1-2; 9 nucleotides line up with TRBD1. This CDR3 comprises 16 residues. With 0 bases clipped from V and 8 bases from J, the junction kept 10 bases outside the gene matches. CDR1 is LGHNA, CDR2 YNFKEQ, per germline. The CDR3 nucleotides read TGTGCCAGCAGCCAAGATGGGGGGACAGGGTACCGCGGCTACACCTTC. Protein: CASSQDGGTGYRGYTF.

A single count supports this clone. The rearrangement uses TRBV28 and TRBJ1-2; no clear D. V gave up 1 base and J gave up 8 bases, with 8 bases separating them. This CDR3 contains 12 residues. The germline CDR1 and CDR2 sequences are MDHEN and SYDVKM. This CDR3 reads CASSLFRQGYTF. CDR3 DNA: TGTGCCAGCAGTTTATTCCGCCAGGGCTACACCTTC.

The V call is TRBV7-9, the J call TRBJ2-5; D perhaps matches TRBD2 (5 bases). This CDR3 has 13 residues. Germline V gene data show CDR1 as SEHNR and CDR2 as FQNEAQ (reference sequence). The germline V and J ends were trimmed by 1 base and 5 bases, with 8 bases remaining between them. The CDR3 DNA reads TGTGCCAGCAGCTTAGAGAGGGCCGAGACCCAGTACTTC. Protein product: CASSLERAETQYF.

The rearrangement links TRBV2 to TRBJ2-3; D is perhaps TRBD1 (6 bases). The CDR3 is 13 amino acids. Trimming left V 7 bases short and J 1 base short, with 9 bases between. The germline gives CDR1 SNHLY, CDR2 FYNNEI. The CDR3 region is CASTGEGTDTQYF. The CDR3 DNA sequence: TGTGCCAGCACAGGGGAAGGCACAGATACGCAGTATTTT.

This rearrangement joins TRBV7-3 to TRBJ2-2, with 9 bases matching TRBD2. V was pared by 1 base and J by 1 base, with 1 base of the junction left unmatched. CDR3 length equals 16 residues. The germline V gene encodes CDR1 SGHTA and CDR2 FQGTGA. Here the CDR3 DNA reads TGTGCCAGCAGCTTAAATAGCGGGGGGAACACCGGGGAGCTGTTTTTT. Encoded protein: CASSLNSGGNTGELFF.

The J gene is TRBJ1-4, the V gene TRBV4-1; D uncertain. Trimming pared 8 bases from V and 8 bases from J, leaving 15 bases between. Per the germline V gene, CDR1 is MGHRA and CDR2 is YSYEKL. The CDR3 extends over 13 amino acids. In DNA form, the CDR3 reads TGCGCCAGCCGGCGGGTTGTAGGAGAAAAACTGTTTTTT. It is translated as CASRRVVGEKLFF.

A few counts support this clone. The chain couples TRBV5-1 to TRBJ1-1; 7 nucleotides align to TRBD1. CDR1 is SGHRS and CDR2 is YFSETQ in the germline V gene. CDR3 length: 16 amino acids. Germline trimming cut 4 bases from V and 0 bases from J; bases unmatched to any gene: 9. In nucleotides, the CDR3 is TGCGCCAGCAGCCAAGAACAGGGGTTTGTGAACACTGAAGCTTTCTTT. It encodes CASSQEQGFVNTEAFF.

V gene TRBV5-6 combines with J gene TRBJ2-1; 10 nucleotides match TRBD1. V lost 5 bases and J lost 9; bases outside the gene matches: 5. The germline V gene encodes CDR1 SGHDT and CDR2 YYEEEE. The CDR3 has 13 amino acids. CDR3 coding DNA: TGTGCCAGCAGGCCGGGACAGGGGACTGAGCAGTTCTTC. It is translated as CASRPGQGTEQFF.

CDR3 sequence: CASSVGQGPLGTQYF. DNA for the CDR3: TGTGCCAGCAGCGTAGGACAGGGGCCCCTCGGGACCCAGTACTTC. V gene TRBV9 combines with J gene TRBJ2-5; 8 bases map to TRBD1. The germline V gene encodes CDR1 SGDLS and CDR2 YYNGEE. CDR3 length: 15 amino acids. V lost 0 bases, J lost 7 bases, and 8 bases stayed unmatched. Filled out from reference TRBV9 and TRBJ2-5, the complete variable domain reads DSGVTQTPKHLITATGQRVTLRCSPRSGDLSVYWYQQSLDQGLQFLIQYYNGEERAKGNILERFSAQQFPDLHSELNLSSLELGDSALYFCASSVGQGPLGTQYFGPGTRLLVL.

The CDR3 here is CASSEGGSEAFF. The DNA of the CDR3 is TGTGCCAGCAGTGAAGGGGGCTCTGAAGCTTTCTTT. The gene calls are TRBV6-4 and TRBJ1-1; TRBD1 aligns across 7 bases. Germline V lookup: CDR1 MRHNA, CDR2 SNTAGT. V gave up 3 bases and J gave up 6 bases; unmatched junction bases: 1. The CDR3 has 12 amino acids.

This clone has only a few counts. The rearrangement joins TRBV30 to TRBJ1-5; D not certain. The CDR3 is 13 amino acids. Germline V gives CDR1 GTSNPN, CDR2 SVGIG (reference sequence). V lost 1 base and J 1 base, leaving 5 bases between the germline ends. The CDR3 loop is CAWSGQSNQPQHF. CDR3 DNA: TGTGCCTGGAGTGGGCAGAGCAATCAGCCCCAGCATTTT.

The chain uses TRBV14 and TRBJ2-1; D may be TRBD1 or TRBD2 (6 bases each). The CDR3 length is 14 residues. Germline CDR1 SGHDN, CDR2 FVKESK. V was pared by 5 bases and J by 10 bases, with 18 bases between. CDR3 sequence reads: CASSVRGVSREQFF. CDR3 sequence (DNA): TGTGCCAGCAGCGTAAGGGGGGTCTCCCGAGAGCAGTTCTTC.

The V and J genes are TRBV4-1 and TRBJ2-5, with TRBD1 as a possible D gene (6 bases). Trimming removed 0 bases from V and 4 bases from J, with 21 bases in between. The CDR3 spans 18 residues. Germline V gene lookup returns CDR1 MGHRA and CDR2 YSYEKL. The CDR3 nucleotides read TGCGCCAGCAGCCAAGAACGCGCGTCGACAGGCAAGTCAGAGACCCAGTACTTC. Translating it yields CASSQERASTGKSETQYF.

The V and J genes are TRBV28 and TRBJ1-3; D gene unclear. CDR3 size: 14 residues. With 5 bases removed from V and 0 bases from J, the gap between germline ends came to 8 bases. Per the germline V gene, CDR1 is MDHEN and CDR2 is SYDVKM. The CDR3 sequence: CASSDDGSGNTIYF. The CDR3 coding sequence is TGTGCCAGCAGTGATGACGGCTCTGGAAACACCATATATTTT.

CDR3: CSSQGVAYNEQFF. The DNA for the CDR3 is TGCAGCTCACAGGGGGTCGCCTACAATGAGCAGTTCTTC. The chain employs TRBV29-1 and TRBJ2-1, with 8 positions matching TRBD1. This CDR3 is 13 amino acids long. CDR1 is SQVTM, CDR2 ANQGSEA, per germline. Losses at the gene ends were 8 bases for V and 2 bases for J; bases not matched to a gene: 5.

This clone was observed a few times. The rearrangement uses TRBV5-1 and TRBJ2-2; D gene unclear. V lost 2 bases, J lost 1 base, and 6 bases lay in between. Germline V CDR1 and CDR2: SGHRS, YFSETQ. The CDR3 covers 14 residues. The CDR3 nucleotides read TGCGCCAGCAGCTTCGACATGAACACCGGGGAGCTGTTTTTT. Translated: CASSFDMNTGELFF.

To note about this clone: Sequence at one end of the junction differs from germline and may be a read error. CDR3 sequence (DNA): TGTGCCAGCACACAGGGACAGGGGGGCCGGGTCTTC. Translation: CASTQGQGGRVF. The chain employs TRBV28 and TRBJ2-1, with TRBD1 matching over 11 bases. This CDR3 is 12 amino acids long. Germline CDR1 reads MDHEN; CDR2 reads SYDVKM.

The rearrangement uses TRBV19 and TRBJ2-5, with D perhaps TRBD2 (7 bases). The CDR3 is 16 amino acids. Germline lookup yields CDR1 LNHDA and CDR2 SQIVND (reference sequence). The ends were cut back, 5 bases at V and 2 bases at J, with 18 bases in the middle. CDR3 DNA sequence: TGTGCCAGTAGTCCGTTGCGGGGGCTAAAGCAAGAGACCCAGTACTTC. It codes for CASSPLRGLKQETQYF. The variable domain in full, completed from reference TRBV19 and TRBJ2-5, reads DGGITQSPKYLFRKEGQNVTLSCEQNLNHDAMYWYRQDPGQGLRLIYYSQIVNDFQKGDIAEGYSVSREKKESFPLTVTSAQKNPTAFYLCASSPLRGLKQETQYFGPGTRLLVL.

The chain joins TRBV6-5 to TRBJ1-5; perhaps TRBD1 as D (5 bases). Germline loops: CDR1 MNHEY, CDR2 SVGAGI. The CDR3 is 15 residues long. V lost 6 bases and J 4 bases, leaving 16 bases between the germline ends. CDR3 residues: CASSLRENRNQPQHF. DNA for the CDR3: TGTGCCAGCAGCCTACGAGAGAACAGGAATCAGCCCCAGCATTTT.

The chain combines TRBV7-3 with TRBJ2-1; 10 bases fit TRBD2. This CDR3 contains 16 residues. V was pared by 3 bases and J by 7 bases, with 9 bases of the junction left unmatched. From germline, CDR1 is SGHTA and CDR2 FQGTGA. The CDR3 spells CASSFLAGDVQNEQFF. The CDR3 bases are TGTGCCAGCAGCTTCCTAGCGGGGGATGTACAGAATGAGCAGTTCTTC.

J is TRBJ1-3 and V is TRBV7-3; D is uncertain. This CDR3 is built from 15 residues. V shed 6 bases and J shed 0 bases, with 12 bases lying between them. Germline loops: CDR1 SGHTA, CDR2 FQGTGA. CDR3 in amino acids: CASRPGPDSGNTIYF. CDR3 DNA: TGTGCCAGCAGACCCGGGCCCGACTCTGGAAACACCATATATTTT.